This T cell receptor (beta chain) was identified in a study of T cells after yellow fever vaccination. Study at large: Each low-cell-number fraction was prepared by means of SMART-Seq v4 Ultra Low Input.

Study conclusions and caveats: Post-booster samples contained most primary-vaccination clones (nearly 98% CD4, 88% CD8).

One entry per CDR3 protein, called by TCRdb with MiXCR from the 5' RACE reads. The sample records some 350,000 distinct CDR3 sequences, 8.7% being singletons. The table lists this clonotype with many counts. What it binds is unknown. This clonotype was obtained from a man aged 18 to 30 who received the YFV17D yellow fever vaccine. The source material was PBMCs, sampled on the day of the first yellow fever vaccination.

CDR3 sequence reads: CSGGLNEQFF. CDR3 DNA: TGCAGTGGGGGGCTCAATGAGCAGTTCTTC. The chain carries TRBV20-1 and TRBJ2-1; a weak D match, TRBD1 (6 bases). The V end lost 7 bases, the J end lost 6 bases, and 7 bases lay between the germline ends. This CDR3 spans 10 amino acids. Germline assignment: CDR1 DFQATT and CDR2 SNEGSKA (reference sequence).